The sequence of this T cell receptor (beta chain) was determined in a study of blood T cell repertoires in COVID-19. In the study overall: From the United States, Italy and Spain came samples of acute and convalescent COVID-19. Sources were T cells, B-cell-depleted T cells, or PBMCs; the material itself was cDNA or gDNA.

In the authors' workflow: By means of reference gene primer amplification, nucleated cell counts were estimated. Assay used: immunoSEQ multiplex PCR; TCRdb lists only in-frame clones, some missing. The DNA gave D and trimming, while V, J and clone size come from that table. The data contain tens of thousands of clones, about 80% of them singletons. V was pared by 2 bases and J by 5 bases, with 14 bases of the junction left unmatched. The CDR3 has 18 residues. Germline CDR1 is MNHEY and CDR2 is SVGEGT. The chain is built from TRBV6-2 or TRBV6-3 and TRBJ2-3; 9 bases map to TRBD2. The receptor's source is a human donor in a cohort sampled during active COVID-19. Sequencing used peripheral blood. The CDR3 nucleotides read TGTGCCAGCAGTTACCCCGTGAGGGGCGGGAGGGCCAAAGATACGCAGTATTTT. Amino acids: CASSYPVRGGRAKDTQYF.